This is a list of T cell receptor beta chains from one sample in a study of beta chain features in type 1 diabetes. TCRdb's table, derived via immunoSEQ multiplex PCR, lists solely in-frame clones and lacks some. Of hundreds of thousands of clones listed, around 15% were seen once; the top ten hold more than 6.5%. Sequenced material: central memory CD4+ T cells from blood. These receptors all come from a man aged 25 to 45 in good health. CDR3s include the opening cysteine and the closing phenylalanine or tryptophan. The D gene is left open where the match is weak. Size is stated for part of the rows, as once, few or many counts, or as a class when the clone is expanded.

V	D	J	size	DNA	CDR3
TRBV11-3	.	TRBJ2-4	few	TGTGCCAGCAGCCCAATCGGGGGTGGCATTCAGTACTTC	CASSPIGGGIQYF
TRBV29-1	.	TRBJ1-1	.	TGCAGCCTCTCCGAGACAAAAGGGACTGAAGCTTTCTTT	CSLSETKGTEAFF
TRBV29-1	TRBD1	TRBJ2-2	.	TGCAGCGTCCTTAGACAGGGGGCAACGAACACCGGGGAGCTGTTTTTT	CSVLRQGATNTGELFF
TRBV6-1	.	TRBJ1-2	.	TGTGCCAGCTTTGAATCTGGGGGCTATGGCTACACCTTC	CASFESGGYGYTF
TRBV6-1	.	TRBJ2-5	.	TGTGCCAGCAGTTGGGCTCGGGAGACCCAGTACTTC	CASSWARETQYF
TRBV6-5	TRBD1	TRBJ1-2	.	TGTGCCAGCAGTTACTCGAAACAGGGGGCGAGTTACACCTTC	CASSYSKQGASYTF
TRBV7-2	TRBD1	TRBJ1-3	.	TGTGCCAGCAGCTTAGGCAGGGGGTCCAACACCATATATTTT	CASSLGRGSNTIYF
TRBV7-6	TRBD2	TRBJ2-1	few	TGTGCCAGCAGCTTAACGGTAGCGGGAGGGCCTCGCAATGAGCAGTTCTTC	CASSLTVAGGPRNEQFF
TRBV7-2	.	TRBJ2-2	few	TGTGCCAGCAGCTTAACACTGATGGGGGAGCTGTTTTTT	CASSLTLMGELFF
TRBV18	TRBD1	TRBJ1-3	few	TGTGCCAGCTCAAGGGACAGCCTCCTCTCTGGAAACACCATATATTTT	CASSRDSLLSGNTIYF
TRBV6-6	.	TRBJ1-1	few	TGTGCCAGCAGTTACTCAAGGGGCTCTGAAGCTTTCTTT	CASSYSRGSEAFF
TRBV11-3	TRBD2	TRBJ2-1	.	TGTGCCAGCAGACCGGATAGCGGGGAGCAGTTCTTC	CASRPDSGEQFF
TRBV7-2	TRBD2	TRBJ2-5	few	TGTGCCAGCAGCTTATGGTCTAGCGGGGGACAAGAGACCCAGTACTTC	CASSLWSSGGQETQYF
TRBV7-8	TRBD1	TRBJ1-4	.	TGTGCCAGCAACAGGGGGGGGTCTAATGAAAAACTGTTTTTT	CASNRGGSNEKLFF
TRBV18	TRBD2	TRBJ2-3	few	TGTGCCAGCTCCCACGGGACTAGCGGCACAGATACGCAGTATTTT	CASSHGTSGTDTQYF
TRBV7-2	.	TRBJ1-1	.	TGTGCCAGCAGCTTAGCTCAGACGAGGAACACTGAAGCTTTCTTT	CASSLAQTRNTEAFF
TRBV30	.	TRBJ1-2	few	TGTGCCTGGAGGGGGACAAAACGAGGCTACACCTTC	CAWRGTKRGYTF
TRBV30	.	TRBJ2-3	few	TGTGCCTGGAACGAGGGGTCGGATACGCAGTATTTT	CAWNEGSDTQYF
TRBV6-5	.	TRBJ1-5	few	TGTGCCAGCAGTTCATCCGGGGAAAAGGGGCCCCAGCATTTT	CASSSSGEKGPQHF
TRBV6-1	TRBD2	TRBJ2-1	.	TGTGCCATCAGTGAAGAACTAGCGGGGGCCCGGGCTTTCTTC	CAISEELAGARAFF
TRBV10-3	.	TRBJ1-2	.	TGTGCCATCAGCCGGGGACAACGGAACTATGGCTACACCTTC	CAISRGQRNYGYTF
TRBV6-1	.	TRBJ1-2	few	TGTGCCAGCAGTGTGAATGGGTTCCGTAACTATGGCTACACCTTC	CASSVNGFRNYGYTF
TRBV11-3	.	TRBJ2-5	few	TGTGCCAGCAGCTTCTTGGGGAGGGAGACCCAGTACTTC	CASSFLGRETQYF
TRBV9	TRBD2	TRBJ2-1	.	TGTGCCAGCAGCGTCGACCGGACTAGCGGGGCAAAGCAGTTCTTC	CASSVDRTSGAKQFF
TRBV19	.	TRBJ1-2	few	TGTGCCAGTAGTACGTCAATGCGAGGTTACTATGGCTACACCTTC	CASSTSMRGYYGYTF
TRBV6-6	TRBD1	TRBJ1-6	.	TGTGCCAGCAGCCTACAGGGGGCAGATTCACCCCTCCACTTT	CASSLQGADSPLHF
TRBV7-2	.	TRBJ1-2	.	TGTGCCAGCAGCCCCAACGGCTATGGCTACACCTTC	CASSPNGYGYTF
TRBV7-9	.	TRBJ1-4	.	TGTGCCAGCAGCTTCATGGGCACTAATGAAAAACTGTTTTTT	CASSFMGTNEKLFF
TRBV29-1	TRBD1	TRBJ2-7	.	TGCAGCGTTGACGGACAGGGGAACGAGCAGTACTTC	CSVDGQGNEQYF
TRBV9	TRBD1	TRBJ1-4	few	TGTGCCAGCAGCGTGGGACAGGGTTGGACTAATGAAAAACTGTTTTTT	CASSVGQGWTNEKLFF
TRBV7-2	.	TRBJ2-1	.	TGTGCCAGCAGCTTAGCGCTGGGCAGCCTCGGGGATGAGCAGTTCTTC	CASSLALGSLGDEQFF
TRBV7-2	TRBD1	TRBJ1-1	few	TGTGCCAGCAGCAGGGGGCCAGGGAGGGACACTGAAGCTTTCTTT	CASSRGPGRDTEAFF
TRBV7-9	TRBD1	TRBJ2-3	.	TGTGCCAGCAGCTCCCCTGAAAGGTGGCCAGGGACAGGGGCAGATACGCAGTATTTT	CASSSPERWPGTGADTQYF
TRBV5-1	TRBD1	TRBJ1-2	few	TGCGCCAGCAGCTGGGGGACAGGGAGGGATGGCTACACCTTC	CASSWGTGRDGYTF
TRBV6-6	TRBD1	TRBJ1-2	.	TGTGCCTCCCAGGGGGGGAGCAGAGGCTACACCTTC	CASQGGSRGYTF
TRBV6-5	.	TRBJ2-1	.	TGTGCCAGCAGTACGGACAGGGAGGGATTAGGTCAGTTCTTC	CASSTDREGLGQFF
TRBV4-2	TRBD2	TRBJ2-3	.	TGTGCCAGCAGCCAAGGTGGCAGCGGGAGAAGCACAGATACGCAGTATTTT	CASSQGGSGRSTDTQYF
TRBV7-9	.	TRBJ2-1	.	TGTGCCAGCAGCTTGTCCCGCCCCAATGAGCAGTTCTTC	CASSLSRPNEQFF